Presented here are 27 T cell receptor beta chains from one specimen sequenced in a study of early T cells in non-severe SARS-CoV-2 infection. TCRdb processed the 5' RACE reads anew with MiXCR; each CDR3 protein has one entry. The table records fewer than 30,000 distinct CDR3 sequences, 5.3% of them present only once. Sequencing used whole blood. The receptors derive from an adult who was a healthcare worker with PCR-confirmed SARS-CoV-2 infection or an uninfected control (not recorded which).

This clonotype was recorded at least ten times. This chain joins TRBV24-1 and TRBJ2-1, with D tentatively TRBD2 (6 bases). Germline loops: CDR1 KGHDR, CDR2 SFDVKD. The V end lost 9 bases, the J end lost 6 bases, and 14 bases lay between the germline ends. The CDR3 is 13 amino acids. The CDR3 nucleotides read TGTGCCACCGGGAGGAGGTACTCCAATGAGCAGTTCTTC. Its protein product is CATGRRYSNEQFF.

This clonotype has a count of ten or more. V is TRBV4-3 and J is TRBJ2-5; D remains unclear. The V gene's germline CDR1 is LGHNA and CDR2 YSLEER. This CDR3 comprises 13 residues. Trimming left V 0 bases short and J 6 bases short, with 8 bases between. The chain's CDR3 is CASSQDWGKTQYF. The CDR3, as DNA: TGCGCCAGCAGCCAAGATTGGGGAAAGACCCAGTACTTC.

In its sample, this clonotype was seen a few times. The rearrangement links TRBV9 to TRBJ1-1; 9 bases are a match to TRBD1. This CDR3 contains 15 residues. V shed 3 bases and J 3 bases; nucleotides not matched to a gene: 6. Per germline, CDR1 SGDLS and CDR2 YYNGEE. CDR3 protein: CASSAQGQGYTEAFF. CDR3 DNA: TGTGCCAGCAGCGCCCAGGGACAGGGTTACACTGAAGCTTTCTTT.

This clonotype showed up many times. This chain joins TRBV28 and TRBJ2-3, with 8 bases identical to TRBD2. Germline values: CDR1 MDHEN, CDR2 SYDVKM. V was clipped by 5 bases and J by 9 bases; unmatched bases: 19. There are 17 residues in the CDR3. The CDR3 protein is CASSHPFTSGFPGTQYF. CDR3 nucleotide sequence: TGTGCCAGCAGTCACCCCTTTACTAGCGGTTTCCCAGGAACGCAGTATTTT.

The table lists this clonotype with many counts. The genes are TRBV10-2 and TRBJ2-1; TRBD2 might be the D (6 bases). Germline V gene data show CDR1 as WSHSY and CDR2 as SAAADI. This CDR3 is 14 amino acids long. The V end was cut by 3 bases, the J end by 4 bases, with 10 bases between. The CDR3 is CASSDAGIYNEQFF. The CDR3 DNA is TGCGCCAGCAGTGATGCGGGAATTTACAATGAGCAGTTCTTC.

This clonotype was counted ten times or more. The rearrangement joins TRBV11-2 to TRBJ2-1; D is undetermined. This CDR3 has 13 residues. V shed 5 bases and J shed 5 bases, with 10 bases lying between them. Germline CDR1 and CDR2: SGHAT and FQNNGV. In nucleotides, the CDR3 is TGTGCCAGCAGCAGCGCCCTAAACAATGAGCAGTTCTTC. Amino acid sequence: CASSSALNNEQFF.

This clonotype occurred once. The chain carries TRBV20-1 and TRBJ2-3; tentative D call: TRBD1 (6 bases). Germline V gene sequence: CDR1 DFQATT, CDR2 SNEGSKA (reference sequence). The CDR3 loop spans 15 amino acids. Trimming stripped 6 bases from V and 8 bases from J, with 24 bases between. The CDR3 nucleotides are TGCAGTGCCTTCAGTCCCCAGGGGCGGTCGGCTACGCAGTATTTT. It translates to CSAFSPQGRSATQYF.

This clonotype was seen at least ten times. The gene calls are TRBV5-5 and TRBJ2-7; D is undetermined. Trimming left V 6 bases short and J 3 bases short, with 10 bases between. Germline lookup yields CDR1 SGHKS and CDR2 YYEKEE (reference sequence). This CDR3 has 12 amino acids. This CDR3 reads CASTLNDYEQYF. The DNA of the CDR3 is TGTGCCAGCACCCTTAACGACTACGAGCAGTACTTC.

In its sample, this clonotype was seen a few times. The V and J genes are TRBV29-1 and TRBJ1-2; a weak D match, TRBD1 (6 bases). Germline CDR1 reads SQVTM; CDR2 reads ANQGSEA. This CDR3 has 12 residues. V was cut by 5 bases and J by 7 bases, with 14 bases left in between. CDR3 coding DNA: TGCAGCGTTTATCGGGACACCTCTGGCTACACCTTC. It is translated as CSVYRDTSGYTF.

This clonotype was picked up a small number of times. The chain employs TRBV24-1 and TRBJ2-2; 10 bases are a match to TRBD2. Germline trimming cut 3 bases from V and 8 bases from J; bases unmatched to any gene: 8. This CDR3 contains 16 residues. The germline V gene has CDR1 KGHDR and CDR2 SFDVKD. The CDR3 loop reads CATSDPSGRGPGELFF. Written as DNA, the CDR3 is TGTGCCACCAGTGATCCCAGCGGGAGGGGTCCGGGGGAGCTGTTTTTT.

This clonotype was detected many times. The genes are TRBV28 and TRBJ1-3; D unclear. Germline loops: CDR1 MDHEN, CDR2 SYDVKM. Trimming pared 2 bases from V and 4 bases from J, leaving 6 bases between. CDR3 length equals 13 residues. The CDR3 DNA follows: TGTGCCAGCAGTTTACCCCAGGGAAACACCATATATTTT. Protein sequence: CASSLPQGNTIYF.

CDR3 coding DNA: TGTGCCAGCACTAGAAGGGAGGGGCAGGGAAGGGGAGATACGCAGTATTTT. The encoded protein is CASTRREGQGRGDTQYF. V gene TRBV6-1 combines with J gene TRBJ2-3; 7 bases line up with TRBD2. The CDR3 has 17 amino acids. Germline V CDR1 and CDR2: MNHNS, SASEGT. V shed 7 bases, J shed 5 bases, and the junction held 18 bases outside the gene matches.

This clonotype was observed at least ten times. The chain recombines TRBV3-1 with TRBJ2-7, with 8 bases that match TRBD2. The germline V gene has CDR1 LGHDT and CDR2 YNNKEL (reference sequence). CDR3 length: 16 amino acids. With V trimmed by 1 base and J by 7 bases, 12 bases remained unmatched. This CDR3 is CASSQGSGAGEGEQYF. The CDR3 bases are TGTGCCAGCAGCCAAGGGTCCGGAGCGGGAGAGGGGGAGCAGTACTTC.

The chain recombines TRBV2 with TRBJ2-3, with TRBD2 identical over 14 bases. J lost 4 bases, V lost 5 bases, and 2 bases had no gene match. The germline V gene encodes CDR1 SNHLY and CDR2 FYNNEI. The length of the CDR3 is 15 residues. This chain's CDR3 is CASSRLAGGADTQYF. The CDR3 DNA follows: TGTGCCAGCAGTCGACTAGCGGGAGGGGCAGATACGCAGTATTTT.

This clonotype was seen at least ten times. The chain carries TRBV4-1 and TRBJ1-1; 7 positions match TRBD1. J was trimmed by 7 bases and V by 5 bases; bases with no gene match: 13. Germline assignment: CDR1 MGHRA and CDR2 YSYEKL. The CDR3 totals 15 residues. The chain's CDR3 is CASSVSGQTRLEAFF. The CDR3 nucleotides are TGCGCCAGCAGCGTGTCGGGACAGACTAGACTTGAAGCTTTCTTT.

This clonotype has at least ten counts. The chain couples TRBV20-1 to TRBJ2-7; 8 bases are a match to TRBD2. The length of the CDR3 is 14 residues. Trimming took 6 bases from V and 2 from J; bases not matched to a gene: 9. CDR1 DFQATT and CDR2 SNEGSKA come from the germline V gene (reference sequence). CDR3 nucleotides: TGCAGTGCGAGTACTAGCGGTTACACCTACGAGCAGTACTTC. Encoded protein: CSASTSGYTYEQYF.

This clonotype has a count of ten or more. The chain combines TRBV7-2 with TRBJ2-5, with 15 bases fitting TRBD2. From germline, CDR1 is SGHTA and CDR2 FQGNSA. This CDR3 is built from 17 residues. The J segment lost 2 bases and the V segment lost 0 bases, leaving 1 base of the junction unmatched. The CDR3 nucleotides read TGTGCCAGCAGCTTAGCAGGGACTAGCGGGAGGCAAGAGACCCAGTACTTC. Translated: CASSLAGTSGRQETQYF.

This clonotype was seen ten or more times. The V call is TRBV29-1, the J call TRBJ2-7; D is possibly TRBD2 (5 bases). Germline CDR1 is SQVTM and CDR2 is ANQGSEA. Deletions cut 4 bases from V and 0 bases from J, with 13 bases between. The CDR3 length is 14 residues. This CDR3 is CSVADGVSSYEQYF. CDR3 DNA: TGCAGCGTTGCAGACGGGGTTAGCTCCTACGAGCAGTACTTC.

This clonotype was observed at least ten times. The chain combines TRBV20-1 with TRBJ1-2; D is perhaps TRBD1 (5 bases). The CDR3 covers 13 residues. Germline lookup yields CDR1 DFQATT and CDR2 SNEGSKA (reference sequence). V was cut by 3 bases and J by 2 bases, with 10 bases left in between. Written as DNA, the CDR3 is TGCAGTGCTAGGGTACGGGGGAACTATGGCTACACCTTC. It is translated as CSARVRGNYGYTF.

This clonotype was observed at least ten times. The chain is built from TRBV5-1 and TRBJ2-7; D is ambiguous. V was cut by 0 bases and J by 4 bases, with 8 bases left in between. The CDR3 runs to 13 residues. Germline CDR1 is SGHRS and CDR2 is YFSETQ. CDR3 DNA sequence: TGCGCCAGCAGCTTGGGGCGAAGATACGAGCAGTACTTC. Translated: CASSLGRRYEQYF.

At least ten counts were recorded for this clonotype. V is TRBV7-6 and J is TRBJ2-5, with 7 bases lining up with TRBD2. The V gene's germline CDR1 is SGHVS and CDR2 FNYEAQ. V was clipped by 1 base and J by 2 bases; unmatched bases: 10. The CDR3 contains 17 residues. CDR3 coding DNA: TGTGCCAGCAGCTTAGGGGTTGGCGGGAGTTATCAAGAGACCCAGTACTTC. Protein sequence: CASSLGVGGSYQETQYF. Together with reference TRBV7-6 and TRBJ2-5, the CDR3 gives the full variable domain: GAGVSQSPRYKVTKRGQDVALRCDPISGHVSLYWYRQALGQGPEFLTYFNYEAQQDKSGLPNDRFSAERPEGSISTLTIQRTEQRDSAMYRCASSLGVGGSYQETQYFGPGTRLLVL.

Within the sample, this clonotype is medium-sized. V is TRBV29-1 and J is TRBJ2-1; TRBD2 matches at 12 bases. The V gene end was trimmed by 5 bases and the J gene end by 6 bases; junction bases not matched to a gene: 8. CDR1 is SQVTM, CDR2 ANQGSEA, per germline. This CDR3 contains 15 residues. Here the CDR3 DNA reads TGCAGCGTTAAGAATCTAGCGGGAGGGACCAATGAGCAGTTCTTC. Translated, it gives CSVKNLAGGTNEQFF.

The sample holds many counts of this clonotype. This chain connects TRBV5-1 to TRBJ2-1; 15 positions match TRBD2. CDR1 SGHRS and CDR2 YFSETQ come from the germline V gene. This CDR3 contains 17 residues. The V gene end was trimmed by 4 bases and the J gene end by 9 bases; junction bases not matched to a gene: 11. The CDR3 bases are TGCGCCAGCAGCGGGGGACTAGCGGGAGGAGGAGGGATTGAGCAGTTCTTC. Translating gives CASSGGLAGGGGIEQFF.

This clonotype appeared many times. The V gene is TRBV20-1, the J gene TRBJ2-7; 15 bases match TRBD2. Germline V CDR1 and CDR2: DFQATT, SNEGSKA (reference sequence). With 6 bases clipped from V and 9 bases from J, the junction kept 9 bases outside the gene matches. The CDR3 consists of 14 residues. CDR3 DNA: TGCAGTGCACCGGAAGGGACTAGCGGGAGGAGGCAGTACTTC. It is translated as CSAPEGTSGRRQYF.

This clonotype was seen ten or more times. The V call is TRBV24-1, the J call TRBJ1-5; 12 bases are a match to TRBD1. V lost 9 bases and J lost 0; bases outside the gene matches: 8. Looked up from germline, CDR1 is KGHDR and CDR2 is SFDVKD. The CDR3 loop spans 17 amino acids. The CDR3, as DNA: TGTGCCACCTCCGCCGGGACAGGGGGCGTTAGCAATCAGCCCCAGCATTTT. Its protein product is CATSAGTGGVSNQPQHF.

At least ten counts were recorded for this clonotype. The CDR3 here is CASSHSGRAYTQYF. DNA for the CDR3: TGTGCCAGCAGCCATTCCGGAAGGGCGTATACGCAGTATTTT. The rearrangement joins TRBV28 to TRBJ2-3; no reliable D call. Trimming left V 6 bases short and J 7 bases short, with 17 bases between. This CDR3 has 14 residues. CDR1 MDHEN and CDR2 SYDVKM come from the germline V gene.

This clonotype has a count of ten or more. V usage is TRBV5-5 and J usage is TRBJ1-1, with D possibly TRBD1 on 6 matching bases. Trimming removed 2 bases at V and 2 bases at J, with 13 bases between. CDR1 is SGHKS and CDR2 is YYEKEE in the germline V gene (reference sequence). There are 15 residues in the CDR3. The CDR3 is CASSFLQGQNTEAFF. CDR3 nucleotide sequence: TGTGCCAGCAGCTTTTTACAGGGACAAAACACTGAAGCTTTCTTT.